A selection of T cell receptor beta chains follows, all from one sample in a study of human CD8 memory T cell subsets. One entry per CDR3 protein, without DNA, is what TCRdb gives after re-calling the 5' RACE reads. The sample has 9,500 to 12,000 distinct CDR3 sequences. Source material: CD8+ T cells from PBMCs. The receptors derive from a human donor in good health. The CDR3 runs from the conserved cysteine through the conserved F or W. Not all rows give a size; the values are once, few, many and, for expanded clones, a class.

J: TRBJ2-3; V: TRBV7-3; size: medium-sized; CDR3: CASSGVAGGTDTQYF
J: TRBJ1-2; V: TRBV29-1; size: large; CDR3: CSVEAGRNYGYTF
J: TRBJ1-6; V: TRBV3-1; size: .; CDR3: CASSQGVTTYNSPLHF
J: TRBJ2-1; V: TRBV7-9; size: .; CDR3: CASSLVGIYNEQFF
J: TRBJ2-5; V: TRBV6-6; size: .; CDR3: CASSSSGGAGETQYF
J: TRBJ2-1; V: TRBV7-9; size: medium-sized; CDR3: CASSLGTSGRNEQFF
J: TRBJ2-7; V: TRBV7-2; size: medium-sized; CDR3: CASSLWANYEQYF
J: TRBJ2-7; V: TRBV28; size: .; CDR3: CASSVSYEQYF
J: TRBJ2-7; V: TRBV29-1; size: medium-sized; CDR3: CSVEVETGVTYEQYF
J: TRBJ2-7; V: TRBV20-1; size: .; CDR3: CSARGNEEAYEQYF
J: TRBJ2-7; V: TRBV7-9; size: .; CDR3: CASSPRRDPYEQYF
J: TRBJ2-1; V: TRBV19; size: .; CDR3: CASSIDGGKGQFF
J: TRBJ2-1; V: TRBV12-3/TRBV12-4; size: medium-sized; CDR3: CASSLGNEQFF
J: TRBJ1-5; V: TRBV7-9; size: .; CDR3: CASSYGQDNQPQHF
J: TRBJ1-5; V: TRBV27; size: .; CDR3: CASSLQGHNQPQHF
J: TRBJ2-1; V: TRBV2; size: .; CDR3: CASSEILFADEQFF
J: TRBJ2-2; V: TRBV5-1; size: .; CDR3: CASSGTVNTGELFF
J: TRBJ2-7; V: TRBV5-6; size: .; CDR3: CASSLEGRGFEQYF
J: TRBJ1-1; V: TRBV19; size: .; CDR3: CASSIPRTEAFF
J: TRBJ2-1; V: TRBV15; size: .; CDR3: CATAAGNEQFF
J: TRBJ2-5; V: TRBV6-2/TRBV6-3; size: .; CDR3: CASSYSRAGGPEETQYF
J: TRBJ2-5; V: TRBV6-6; size: .; CDR3: CASSYEAVQETQYF
J: TRBJ1-1; V: TRBV11-3; size: .; CDR3: CASSLDGREVSEAFF
J: TRBJ2-1; V: TRBV7-3; size: .; CDR3: CASSLNPSPFSYNEQFF
J: TRBJ2-1; V: TRBV7-9; size: .; CDR3: CASSSGVLNEQFF
J: TRBJ2-2; V: TRBV30; size: .; CDR3: CAWKNFQGANTGELFF
J: TRBJ1-2; V: TRBV2; size: .; CDR3: CASSEDRGNYGYTF
J: TRBJ2-7; V: TRBV25-1; size: .; CDR3: CASSDPRLGAYEQYF
J: TRBJ1-3; V: TRBV6-1; size: medium-sized; CDR3: CASSELLETGNTIYF
J: TRBJ1-5; V: TRBV6-2/TRBV6-3; size: .; CDR3: CASSYFGNQPQHF
J: TRBJ2-1; V: TRBV12-5; size: .; CDR3: CASGFIPDSFVNEQFF
J: TRBJ2-4; V: TRBV2; size: .; CDR3: CASSEVQGLAKNIQYF
J: TRBJ2-5; V: TRBV28; size: .; CDR3: CASSLWVADNLETQYF
J: TRBJ1-1; V: TRBV3-1; size: .; CDR3: CASSQGLNTEAFF
J: TRBJ1-1; V: TRBV12-3/TRBV12-4; size: medium-sized; CDR3: CASSPLVEAFF
J: TRBJ2-2; V: TRBV2; size: .; CDR3: CASSRLAGTTGELFF
J: TRBJ2-7; V: TRBV12-3/TRBV12-4; size: .; CDR3: CASGPSRYEQYF
J: TRBJ2-3; V: TRBV7-9; size: .; CDR3: CASSLVGADTQYF
J: TRBJ2-7; V: TRBV28; size: .; CDR3: CASSLSGGLHYEQYF
J: TRBJ1-4; V: TRBV7-9; size: .; CDR3: CASLGAQGRKLFF
J: TRBJ2-2; V: TRBV23-1; size: medium-sized; CDR3: CASSQSWRGNTGELFF
J: TRBJ1-2; V: TRBV21-1; size: .; CDR3: CASKLGNKSGYTF
J: TRBJ2-5; V: TRBV6-5; size: .; CDR3: CASSKGETQYF
J: TRBJ1-2; V: TRBV5-4; size: .; CDR3: CASRLSGSNYGYTF
J: TRBJ2-7; V: TRBV7-2; size: medium-sized; CDR3: CASSPNSHEQYF
J: TRBJ2-3; V: TRBV28; size: .; CDR3: CASSLFVPSTDTQYF
J: TRBJ2-7; V: TRBV3-1; size: .; CDR3: CASSQDTVLRSGDSYEQYF
J: TRBJ2-1; V: TRBV6-5; size: .; CDR3: CASRPGPFNEQFF
J: TRBJ1-1; V: TRBV4-1; size: .; CDR3: CASSQDPLTRTEAFF
J: TRBJ2-3; V: TRBV29-1; size: .; CDR3: CSVDMGDRGNTDTQYF
J: TRBJ1-1; V: TRBV23-1; size: hyperexpanded; CDR3: CASSLGRENTEAFF
J: TRBJ2-7; V: TRBV20-1; size: large; CDR3: CSASLQAFSYEQYF
J: TRBJ2-5; V: TRBV7-8; size: .; CDR3: CASTGHLYQETQYF
J: TRBJ1-2; V: TRBV29-1; size: large; CDR3: CSVQTTGTVYGYTF
J: TRBJ2-7; V: TRBV12-3/TRBV12-4; size: .; CDR3: CASSLEVVGYEQYF